One T cell receptor beta chain is described in this entry. The sample comes from a study of technical replicates of blood from a few donors. Data came from immunoSEQ multiplex PCR; TCRdb stores just in-frame clones and leaves some out. The sample holds about 83,000 clones, around 96% seen once. This CDR3 has 12 residues. V lost 5 bases and J 9 bases, leaving 11 bases between the germline ends. The germline CDR1 and CDR2 sequences are LNHDA and SQIVND (reference sequence). This sequence originates from a human donor in good health. The sequenced material came from T cells isolated from PBMCs. The chain recombines TRBV19 with TRBJ2-1, with D tentatively TRBD2 (6 bases). CDR3 nucleotide sequence: TGTGCCAGTAGTGGCGGGGAAGGTGAGCAGTTCTTC. This sequence encodes CASSGGEGEQFF. Using reference TRBV19 and TRBJ2-1 for the parts outside the CDR3, the full variable domain is DGGITQSPKYLFRKEGQNVTLSCEQNLNHDAMYWYRQDPGQGLRLIYYSQIVNDFQKGDIAEGYSVSREKKESFPLTVTSAQKNPTAFYLCASSGGEGEQFFGPGTRLTVL.